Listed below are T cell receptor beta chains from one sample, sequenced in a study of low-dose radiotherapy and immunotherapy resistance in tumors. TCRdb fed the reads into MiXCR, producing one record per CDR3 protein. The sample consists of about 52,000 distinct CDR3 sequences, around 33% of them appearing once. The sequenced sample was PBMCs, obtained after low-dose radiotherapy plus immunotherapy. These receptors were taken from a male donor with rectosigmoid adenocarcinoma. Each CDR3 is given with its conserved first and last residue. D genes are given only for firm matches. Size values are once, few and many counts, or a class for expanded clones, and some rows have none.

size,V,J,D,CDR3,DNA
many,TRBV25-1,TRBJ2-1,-,CASRGNTGSSYNEQFF,TGTGCCAGCAGGGGAAACACTGGGAGCTCCTACAATGAGCAGTTCTTC
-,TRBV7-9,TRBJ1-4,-,CASSLAQGTNEKLFF,TGTGCCAGCAGCTTAGCACAGGGAACTAATGAAAAACTGTTTTTT
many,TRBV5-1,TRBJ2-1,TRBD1,CASSLYGTGIYNEQFF,TGCGCCAGCAGCTTGTACGGGACAGGGATTTACAATGAGCAGTTCTTC
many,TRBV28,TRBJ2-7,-,CASSLTGTYHF,TGTGCCAGCAGTTTAACCGGGACATACCACTTC
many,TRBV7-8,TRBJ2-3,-,CASSLNRGGTDTQYF,TGTGCCAGCAGCTTAAACCGGGGCGGCACAGATACGCAGTATTTT
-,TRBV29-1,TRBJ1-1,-,CSVGRETEAFF,TGCAGCGTTGGAAGGGAAACTGAAGCTTTCTTT
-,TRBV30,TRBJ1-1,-,CAWSVPGKGPEAFF,TGTGCCTGGAGTGTACCAGGGAAAGGGCCTGAAGCTTTCTTT
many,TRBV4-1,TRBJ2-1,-,CASSQATGGGYNEQFF,TGCGCCAGCAGCCAAGCCACAGGGGGGGGGTACAATGAGCAGTTCTTC
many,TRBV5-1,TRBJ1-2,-,CASSPGTYPENGYTF,TGCGCCAGCAGCCCCGGGACCTACCCCGAGAATGGCTACACCTTC
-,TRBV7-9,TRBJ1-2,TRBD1,CASSRATGNGYTF,TGTGCCAGCAGCCGAGCGACAGGGAATGGCTACACCTTC
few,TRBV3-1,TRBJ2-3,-,CASSHSYRGLPAGDTQYF,TGTGCCAGCAGCCATAGCTATCGGGGGCTACCTGCGGGGGATACGCAGTATTTT
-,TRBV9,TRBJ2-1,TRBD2,CASSRTLAQSSYNEQFF,TGTGCCAGCAGTAGAACACTAGCGCAGAGCTCCTACAATGAGCAGTTCTTC
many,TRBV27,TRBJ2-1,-,CASSFRGAEQFF,TGTGCCAGCAGTTTCAGGGGCGCTGAGCAGTTCTTC
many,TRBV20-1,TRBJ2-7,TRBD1,CSAPPDRRYTYEQYF,TGCAGTGCACCTCCGGACAGGCGTTACACCTACGAGCAGTACTTC
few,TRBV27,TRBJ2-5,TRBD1,CASSRDRAQTQYF,TGTGCCAGCAGCCGCGACAGGGCGCAGACCCAGTACTTC
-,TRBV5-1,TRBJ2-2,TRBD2,CASSWTSGSPNTGGELFF,TGCGCCAGCAGCTGGACTAGCGGGAGCCCGAACACCGGGGGGGAGCTGTTTTTT
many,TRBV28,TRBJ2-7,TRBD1,CACGTGIYEQYF,TGTGCCTGCGGGACAGGTATCTACGAGCAGTACTTC
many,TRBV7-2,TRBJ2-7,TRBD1,CASSFGTGRREQYF,TGTGCCAGCAGCTTTGGGACAGGGAGAAGGGAGCAGTACTTC
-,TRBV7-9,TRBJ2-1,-,CASTTAGGRFSNEQFF,TGTGCCAGCACCACCGCCGGGGGGCGGTTCTCCAATGAGCAGTTCTTC
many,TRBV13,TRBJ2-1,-,CASSLPTVNNEQFF,TGTGCCAGCAGCTTACCAACAGTAAACAATGAGCAGTTCTTC
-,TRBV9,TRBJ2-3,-,CATSPASEYTDTQYF,TGTGCCACCTCCCCGGCTAGCGAGTACACAGATACGCAGTATTTT
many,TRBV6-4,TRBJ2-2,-,CASSDPTSTGELFF,TGTGCCAGCAGTGACCCAACGAGCACCGGGGAGCTGTTTTTT
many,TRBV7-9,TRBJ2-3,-,CASSPGAGRSTDTQYF,TGTGCCAGCAGCCCCGGGGCGGGCCGTAGCACAGATACGCAGTATTTT
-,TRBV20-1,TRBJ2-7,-,CSTTGGQRAYNEQYF,TGCAGCACTACCGGCGGACAGAGAGCCTACAATGAGCAGTACTTC
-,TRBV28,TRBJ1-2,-,CASSFGRQARFNYGYTF,TGTGCCAGCAGTTTCGGAAGGCAGGCCCGTTTCAACTATGGCTACACCTTC
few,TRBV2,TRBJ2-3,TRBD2,CASSATSGRGTDTQYF,TGTGCCAGCAGTGCGACTAGCGGGAGAGGCACAGATACGCAGTATTTT
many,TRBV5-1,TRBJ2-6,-,CASSLYISGANVLTF,TGCGCCAGCAGCTTGTACATCTCTGGGGCCAACGTCCTGACTTTC
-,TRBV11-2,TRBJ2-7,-,CASSFIRGRAYEQYF,TGTGCCAGCAGCTTCATTAGGGGCCGGGCCTACGAGCAGTACTTC
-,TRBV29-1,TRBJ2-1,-,CSVGHNEQFF,TGCAGCGTTGGTCACAATGAGCAGTTCTTC
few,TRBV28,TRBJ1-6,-,CASSVDAGVNSPLHF,TGTGCCAGCAGTGTGGACGCGGGAGTGAATTCACCCCTCCACTTT
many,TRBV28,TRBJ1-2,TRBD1,CASSSRQGHYGYTF,TGTGCCAGCAGTTCCCGACAGGGTCACTATGGCTACACCTTC
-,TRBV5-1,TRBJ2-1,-,CASSLGTYRDRASYNEQFF,TGCGCCAGCAGCTTGGGAACATACAGGGATCGGGCGTCCTACAATGAGCAGTTCTTC
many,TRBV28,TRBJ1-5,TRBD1,CASSVPGQGVNQPQHF,TGTGCCAGCAGCGTTCCGGGACAGGGGGTTAATCAGCCCCAGCATTTT
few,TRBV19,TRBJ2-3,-,CASSKQGRDTQYF,TGTGCCAGTAGTAAGCAGGGGCGAGATACGCAGTATTTT
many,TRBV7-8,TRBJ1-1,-,CASSARRGRTTEAFF,TGTGCCAGCAGCGCCCGCCGGGGGAGAACCACTGAAGCTTTCTTT
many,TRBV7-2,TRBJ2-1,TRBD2,CASRFGGGNEQFF,TGTGCCAGCAGGTTCGGGGGAGGGAATGAGCAGTTCTTC
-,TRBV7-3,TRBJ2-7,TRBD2,CASSTTSGTEQYF,TGTGCCAGCAGCACCACTAGCGGGACCGAGCAGTACTTC
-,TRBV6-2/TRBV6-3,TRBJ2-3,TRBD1,CASSYLTGDTQYF,TGTGCCAGCAGTTACTTGACAGGGGATACGCAGTATTTT
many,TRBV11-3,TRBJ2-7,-,CASSFSSGPYEQYF,TGTGCCAGCAGCTTCTCCTCAGGACCCTACGAGCAGTACTTC
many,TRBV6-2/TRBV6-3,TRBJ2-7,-,CASSDGYEQYF,TGTGCCAGCAGTGATGGGTACGAGCAGTACTTC
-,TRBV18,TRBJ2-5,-,CASSPNQETQYF,TGTGCCAGCTCACCGAATCAAGAGACCCAGTACTTC
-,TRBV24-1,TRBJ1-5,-,CATAADNQPQHF,TGTGCCACCGCGGCAGACAATCAGCCCCAGCATTTT
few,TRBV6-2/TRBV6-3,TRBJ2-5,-,CASSYMLGGRETQYF,TGTGCCAGCAGTTACATGTTGGGGGGCCGAGAGACCCAGTACTTC
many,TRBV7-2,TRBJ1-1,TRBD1,CASSFPGQLTEAFF,TGTGCCAGCAGCTTCCCGGGACAGCTCACTGAAGCTTTCTTT
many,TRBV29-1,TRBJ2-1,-,CSVGSGTSYNEQFF,TGCAGCGTCGGTAGCGGAACCTCCTACAATGAGCAGTTCTTC
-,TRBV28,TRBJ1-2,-,CASTFPMAGNGYTF,TGTGCCAGCACTTTCCCCATGGCGGGGAATGGCTACACCTTC
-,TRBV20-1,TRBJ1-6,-,CSAKPSEVGNSPLHF,TGCAGTGCTAAACCATCGGAGGTTGGGAATTCACCCCTCCACTTT
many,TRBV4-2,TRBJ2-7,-,CASSPPAIGEQYF,TGTGCCAGCAGCCCCCCGGCTATCGGCGAGCAGTACTTC